This TCR beta chain was sequenced for a study of chemoradiotherapy in HPV16-positive cancers. Concerning this clone itself: Its antigen is undetermined.

Trimming shortened V by 0 bases and J by 4 bases, and 18 bases separated the two germline ends. The CDR3 has 17 residues. CDR1 and CDR2 from the germline V gene are MGHRA and YSYEKL. Samples were taken several times over chemoradiotherapy. Repertoires were generated with immunoSEQ multiplex PCR, while TCRdb's copy carries only in-frame clones and drops some. Of more than 25,000 clones listed, 93% are singletons. Study-wide results and limits: Only a couple of HPV16-positive patients supplied the functional HPV-specificity definition. During treatment, candidate HPV-specific clones and E7-related motifs expanded in tumor.

The rearrangement joins TRBV4-1 to TRBJ1-1; D unclear. The input for sequencing was blood, taken from a patient who underwent chemoradiotherapy. The source is a human donor with HPV-associated anogenital cancer. CDR3 residues: CASSQEARVGSSTEAFF. The CDR3 DNA sequence: TGCGCCAGCAGCCAAGAGGCTAGAGTCGGTTCGAGCACTGAAGCTTTCTTT.